This T cell receptor (beta chain) was identified in a study of blood T cell repertoires in COVID-19. Study-wide background: Some COVID-19 samples were acute and others convalescent; all came from the United States, Italy and Spain. Sources were T cells, B-cell-depleted T cells, or PBMCs; the material itself was cDNA or gDNA.

Under the authors' procedure: Estimation of nucleated cell counts relied on the amplification of reference gene primers. Sequenced by immunoSEQ multiplex PCR; TCRdb stores in-frame clones only, minus some. V and J calls and clone size come straight from that table; D and trimming were deduced from the DNA. The data contain 55,000 to 75,000 clones, 85% to 90% of them singletons. The sample comprised peripheral blood. The TCR was taken from a man aged 55 to 70 with acute or convalescent COVID-19.

CDR3 DNA: TGTGCCACCTGCATTCTGGGGCGGAACACTGAAGCTTTCTTT. Amino acid sequence: CATCILGRNTEAFF. The chain joins TRBV2 to TRBJ1-1; D might be TRBD1 (5 bases). Germline V gene data show CDR1 as SNHLY and CDR2 as FYNNEI. Deletions cut 10 bases from V and 1 base from J, with 16 bases between. The CDR3 is made up of 14 amino acids.